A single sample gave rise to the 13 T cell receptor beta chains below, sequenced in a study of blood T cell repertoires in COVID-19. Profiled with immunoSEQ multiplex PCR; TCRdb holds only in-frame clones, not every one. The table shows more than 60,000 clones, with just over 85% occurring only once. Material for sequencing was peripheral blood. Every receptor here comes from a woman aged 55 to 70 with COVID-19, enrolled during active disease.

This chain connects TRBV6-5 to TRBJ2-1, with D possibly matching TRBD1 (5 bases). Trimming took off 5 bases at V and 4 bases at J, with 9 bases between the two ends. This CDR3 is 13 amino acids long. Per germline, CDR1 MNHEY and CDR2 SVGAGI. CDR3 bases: TGTGCCAGCAGTCCCAGGGCTTACAATGAGCAGTTCTTC. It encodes CASSPRAYNEQFF.

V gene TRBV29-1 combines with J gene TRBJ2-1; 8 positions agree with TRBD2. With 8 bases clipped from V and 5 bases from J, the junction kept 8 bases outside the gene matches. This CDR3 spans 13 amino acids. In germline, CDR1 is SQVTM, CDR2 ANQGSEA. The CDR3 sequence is CSSRGGGDNEQFF. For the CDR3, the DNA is TGCAGCTCCCGGGGGGGCGGCGACAATGAGCAGTTCTTC.

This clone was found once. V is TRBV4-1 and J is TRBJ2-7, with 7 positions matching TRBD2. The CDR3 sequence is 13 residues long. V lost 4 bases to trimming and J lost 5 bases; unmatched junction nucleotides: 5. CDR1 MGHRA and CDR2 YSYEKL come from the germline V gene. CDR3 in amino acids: CASSPVGGDEQYF. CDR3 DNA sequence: TGCGCCAGCAGCCCAGTGGGGGGGGACGAGCAGTACTTC.

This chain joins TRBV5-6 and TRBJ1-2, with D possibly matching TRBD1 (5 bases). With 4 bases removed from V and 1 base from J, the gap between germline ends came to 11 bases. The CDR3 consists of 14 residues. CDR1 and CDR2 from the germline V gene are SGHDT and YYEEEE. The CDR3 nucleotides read TGTGCCAGCAGCCATTCTCAGGGTAACTATGGCTACACCTTC. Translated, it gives CASSHSQGNYGYTF.

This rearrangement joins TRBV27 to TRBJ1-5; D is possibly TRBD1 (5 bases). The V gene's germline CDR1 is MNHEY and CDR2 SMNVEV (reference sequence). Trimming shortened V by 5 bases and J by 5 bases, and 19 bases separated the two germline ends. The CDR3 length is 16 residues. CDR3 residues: CASSPRPYRLDQPQHF. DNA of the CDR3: TGTGCCAGCAGTCCGCGGCCCTACAGGCTTGATCAGCCCCAGCATTTT.

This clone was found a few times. The CDR3: CASSQEGLWYGYTF. Here the CDR3 DNA reads TGTGCCAGCAGCCAAGAGGGGCTTTGGTATGGCTACACCTTC. The chain joins TRBV3-1 (or the pseudogene TRBV3-2) to TRBJ1-2; weak D call: TRBD1 (5 bases). Trimming stripped 0 bases from V and 5 bases from J, with 10 bases between. CDR3 size: 14 residues. Germline V gene lookup returns CDR1 LGHDT and CDR2 YNNKEL (reference sequence).

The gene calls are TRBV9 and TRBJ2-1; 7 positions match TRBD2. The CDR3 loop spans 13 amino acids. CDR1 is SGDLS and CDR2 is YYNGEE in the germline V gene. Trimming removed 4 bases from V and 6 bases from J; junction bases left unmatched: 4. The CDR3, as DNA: TGTGCCAGCAGCCCCTGGGGGGGCAATGAGCAGTTCTTC. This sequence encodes CASSPWGGNEQFF.

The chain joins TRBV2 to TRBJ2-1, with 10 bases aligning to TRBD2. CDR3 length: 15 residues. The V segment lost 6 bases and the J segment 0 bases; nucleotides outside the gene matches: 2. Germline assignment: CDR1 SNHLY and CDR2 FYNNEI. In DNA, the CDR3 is TGTGCCAGCAGGGAGCGGGGGGGCTCCTACAATGAGCAGTTCTTC. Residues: CASRERGGSYNEQFF.

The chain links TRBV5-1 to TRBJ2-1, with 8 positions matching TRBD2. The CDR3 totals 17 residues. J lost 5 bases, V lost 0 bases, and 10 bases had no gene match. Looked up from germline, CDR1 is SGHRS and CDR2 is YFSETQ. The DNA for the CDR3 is TGCGCCAGCAGCTTGGAAGCGGGAGCCCCAAAAGACAATGAGCAGTTCTTC. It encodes CASSLEAGAPKDNEQFF.

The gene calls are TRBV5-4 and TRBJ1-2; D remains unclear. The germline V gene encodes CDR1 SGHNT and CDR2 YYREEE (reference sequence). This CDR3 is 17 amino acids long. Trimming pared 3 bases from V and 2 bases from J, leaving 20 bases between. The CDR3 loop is CASSSLFGGMRNYGYTF. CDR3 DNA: TGTGCCAGCAGCTCTCTTTTCGGAGGGATGAGGAACTATGGCTACACCTTC.

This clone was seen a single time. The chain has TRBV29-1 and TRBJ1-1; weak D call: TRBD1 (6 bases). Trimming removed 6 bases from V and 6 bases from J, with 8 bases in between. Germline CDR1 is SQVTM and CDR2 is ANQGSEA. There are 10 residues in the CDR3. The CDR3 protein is CSVGHPEAFF. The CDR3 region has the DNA TGCAGCGTGGGACATCCTGAAGCTTTCTTT.

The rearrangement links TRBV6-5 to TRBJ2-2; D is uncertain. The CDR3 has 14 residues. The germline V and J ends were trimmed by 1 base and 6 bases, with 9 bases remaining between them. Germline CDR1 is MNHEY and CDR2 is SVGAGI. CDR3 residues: CASSYYGAPGELFF. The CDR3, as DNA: TGTGCCAGCAGTTACTATGGAGCCCCCGGGGAGCTGTTTTTT.

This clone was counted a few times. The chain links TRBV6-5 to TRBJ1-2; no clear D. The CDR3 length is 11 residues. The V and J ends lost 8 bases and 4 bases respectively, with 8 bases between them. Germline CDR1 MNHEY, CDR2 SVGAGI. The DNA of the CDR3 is TGTGCCAGCTACGCCAGCTATGGCTACACCTTC. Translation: CASYASYGYTF.